This TCR beta chain is from a study of human T cells and chemical hapten exposure (dated by TCRdb to about 2021). Context from the whole study: For sensitization, 2% DPC in acetone was applied to an approximately 2 cm by approximately 2 cm area of upper inner arm skin. Patients additionally received weekly therapeutic DPC doses to the scalp throughout the approximately 22-week study period. Patch testing was done on the upper back using Finn chambers containing 0.01% DPC, and results were scored after 6 days according to International Contact Dermatitis Research Group standards. The patient cohort, mostly female, included alopecia areata with under or over 50% scalp involvement, alopecia totalis and alopecia universalis. The libraries were sequenced as a pool, and the TCR yield per sample differed mostly because of small variations in library volumes within the pool. In alopecia patients, the study followed how the peripheral blood TCR repertoire changed in vivo over primary and secondary sensitization to diphenylcyclopropenone (DPC), a hapten. Blood samples were taken from patients before sensitization (week 0) and then at 2, 6 and about 24 weeks after DPC sensitization. Blood for TCR sequencing was provided by twenty-nine alopecia patients at one to four time points (pre-sensitization, 2, 6 and 24 weeks). Overall results and qualifications from the work: Because every patient had alopecia, a presumed autoimmune disease, the patients' immune response might differ from that of healthy individuals. Repeated subsampling changed both the strength of the expansion versus patch-test correlation and the threshold at which the correlation became significant. A positive correlation was found between the number of PT1 expanded TCRs and patch test score, with significance reached at thresholds 8, 16 and 32 but not 4. Compared with pre-sensitization or healthy control sets, expanded TCRs formed significantly more large CDR3 similarity clusters, which is consistent with antigen-driven responses. DPC sensitization did not change how many TCRs were above 1 in 1000 frequency, and no evidence was found of alterations in global repertoire structure.

Libraries were built with RACE. Sequencing took place on a NextSeq 500. During library preparation, unique molecular identifiers were attached to individual cDNA molecules so that TCRs could be counted in a quantitative, reproducible way. From each blood RNA sample, both TCR alpha and TCR beta chains were sequenced. The paper's processing steps were these. A median of about 87,000 TCRs per sample was observed, with a range of 23,224 to 690,600. V, J and CDR3 annotation of the TCR reads was carried out using the Decombinator software suite. For PS versus PT1 abundance plots, all samples were subsampled to the same number of TCRs (28,000). TCRs were defined as expanded if absent before sensitization and observed at least eight times at the 2-week time point. Using fastp trimming at Q25 and MiXCR clonotype assembly, TCRdb reanalyzed the public sequencing data and kept in-frame beta chains. Each record represents a unique CDR3 protein, reported with the most common genes and DNA among its rows. Clone size and V and J calls follow TCRdb, not the original study. The sample profile shows more than 85,000 distinct CDR3 sequences; more than 7% of them were found once. The top ten clonotypes cover 2.5% to 3.5% of the sample.

The table lists this clonotype with a few counts. The specificity of this receptor is unknown. No much larger clonotype is one base removed from it; base qualities were not supplied. The time point label of this sample denotes: patch test 2, 6 weeks after DPC sensitization. In the paper's terms, the treatment or condition label means: therapeutic diphenylcyclopropenone sensitization with weekly scalp DPC. At each patch-test visit, blood was drawn before the patch test was applied. To be eligible, patients had to be aged 18 to 70, diagnosed with alopecia and judged suitable for DPC therapy, while pregnant patients were excluded. Total RNA was isolated from unfractionated whole blood collected in Tempus Blood RNA tubes. From a lookup of the germline V gene, CDR1 and CDR2 are SGHTA and FQGTGA. At the junction V is shortened by 2 bases and J by 2 bases, with 11 bases in between. CDR3 length: 15 amino acids, cysteine to phenylalanine. Of the read, only the CDR3 DNA is kept; its 45 bases are in frame from base 1.

Sequencing was performed on whole blood, taken in connection with sensitization to the hapten diphenylcyclopropenone (DPC). This TCR was recovered from a woman in her thirties or forties with alopecia areata. Some clones in this sample may be carry-over from other donors' samples. The sequence links TRBV7-3 to TRBJ2-3; there is no confident call for the D gene. The CDR3 region has the sequence CASSLGRYNTDTQYF. The DNA reads as follows: TGTGCCAGCAGCTTAGGCAGGTACAACACAGATACGCAGTATTTT.